This paragraph covers one T cell receptor (beta chain) sequence. Because it lacks the conserved phenylalanine or tryptophan at the end, this CDR3 is likely a read error. The data were obtained in a study of regulatory T cells in long-lasting Graves disease. Time point reported: persistent/refractory GD, antithyroid drugs over 5 years with positive TRAb. Making the TCR library involved RNA that had been extracted from PBMCs. The authors built TCR beta libraries using iRepertoire HTBI primers and Arm-PCR of CDR3 regions. TCRdb itself ran the multiplex PCR reads through MiXCR, one entry per CDR3 protein. The table includes 650,000 to 850,000 distinct CDR3 sequences, about 32% detected once. This CDR3 is built from 12 residues. In germline, CDR1 is MGHRA, CDR2 YSYEKL. V lost 0 bases to trimming and J lost 7 bases, with 6 bases between them.

The chain links TRBV4-1 to TRBJ1-1; no reliable D call. Source: peripheral blood mononuclear cells (PBMCs), taken when the disease was refractory, from a patient treated with antithyroid drugs. The TCR sequence derives from a female donor with Graves disease. In DNA, the CDR3 is TGCGCCAGCAGCCAAGATCCGAGTGAAGCTTTCCTT. This encodes CASSQDPSEAFL.